This TCR beta chain was obtained from a study of shared clonotypes between healthy human individuals. CD45RO-negative CD8 cells positively selected for CCR7 made up the naive population, which excluded terminally differentiated effector memory CD45RA+ cells. Sequencing was performed with immunoSEQ multiplex PCR; in TCRdb, only in-frame clones are kept and a portion is missing. Among nearly 2 million clones listed, approximately 94% were seen once. V was pared by 0 bases and J by 3 bases, with 6 bases of the junction left unmatched. Germline V gene data show CDR1 as LGHNA and CDR2 as YSLEER. The CDR3 length is 17 residues.

Specimen: naive CD8+ T cells sorted from blood. The TCR comes from a man between 18 and 29 years old in good health. This sequence joins TRBV4-3 and TRBJ2-1, with 9 bases matching TRBD2. The CDR3 nucleotides read TGCGCCAGCAGCCAAGATGGCGCGGGAGGGATCTACAATGAGCAGTTCTTC. Protein product: CASSQDGAGGIYNEQFF.